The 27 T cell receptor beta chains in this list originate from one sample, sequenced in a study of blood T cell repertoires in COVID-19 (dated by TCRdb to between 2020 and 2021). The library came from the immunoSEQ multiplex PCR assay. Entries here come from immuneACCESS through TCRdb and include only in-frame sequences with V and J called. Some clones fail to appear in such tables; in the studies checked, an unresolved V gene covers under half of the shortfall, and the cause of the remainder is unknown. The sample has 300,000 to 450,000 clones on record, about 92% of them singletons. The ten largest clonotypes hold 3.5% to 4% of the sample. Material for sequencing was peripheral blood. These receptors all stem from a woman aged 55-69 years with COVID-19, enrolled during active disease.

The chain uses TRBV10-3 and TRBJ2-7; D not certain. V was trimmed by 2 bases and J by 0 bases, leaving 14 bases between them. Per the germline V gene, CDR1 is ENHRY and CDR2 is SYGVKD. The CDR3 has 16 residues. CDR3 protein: CAISEPRRQSSYEQYF. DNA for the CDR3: TGTGCCATCAGTGAGCCGAGGCGGCAGTCCTCCTACGAGCAGTACTTC.

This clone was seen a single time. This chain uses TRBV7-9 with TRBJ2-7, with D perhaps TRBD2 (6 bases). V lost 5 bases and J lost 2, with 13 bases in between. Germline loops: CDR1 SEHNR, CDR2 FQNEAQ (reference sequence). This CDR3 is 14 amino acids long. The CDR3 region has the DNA TGTGCCAGCAGCCCCGGGACTGTCCCCTACGAGCAGTACTTC. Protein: CASSPGTVPYEQYF.

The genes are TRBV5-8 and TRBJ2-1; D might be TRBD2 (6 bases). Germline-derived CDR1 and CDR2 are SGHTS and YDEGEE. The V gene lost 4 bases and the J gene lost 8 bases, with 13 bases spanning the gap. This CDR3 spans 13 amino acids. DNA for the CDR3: TGTGCCAGCAGCACCCCTCGCGGGGATGAGCAGTTCTTC. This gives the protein CASSTPRGDEQFF.

The CDR3 sequence is CASSLPGQANYEQYF. The CDR3, as DNA: TGTGCCAGCAGCTTGCCCGGACAGGCCAACTACGAGCAGTACTTC. The chain couples TRBV5-6 to TRBJ2-7; 7 bases align to TRBD1. Germline lookup yields CDR1 SGHDT and CDR2 YYEEEE. The CDR3 totals 15 residues. The ends lost 1 base at V and 3 bases at J; junction bases unmatched: 7.

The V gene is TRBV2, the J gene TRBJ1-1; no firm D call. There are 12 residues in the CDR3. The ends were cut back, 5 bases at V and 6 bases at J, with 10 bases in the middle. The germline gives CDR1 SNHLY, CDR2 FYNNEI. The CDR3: CASSLITAEAFF. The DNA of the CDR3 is TGTGCCAGCAGTCTGATAACAGCTGAAGCTTTCTTT.

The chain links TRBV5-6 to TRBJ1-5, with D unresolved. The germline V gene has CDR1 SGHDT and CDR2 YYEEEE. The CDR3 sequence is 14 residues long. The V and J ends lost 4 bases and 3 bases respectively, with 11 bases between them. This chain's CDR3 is CASSHRFSNQPQHF. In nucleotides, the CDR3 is TGTGCCAGCAGCCACAGATTTTCCAATCAGCCCCAGCATTTT.

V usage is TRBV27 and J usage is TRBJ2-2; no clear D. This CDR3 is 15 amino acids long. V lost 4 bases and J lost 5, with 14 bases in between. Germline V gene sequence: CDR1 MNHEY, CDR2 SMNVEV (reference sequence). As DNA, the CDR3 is TGTGCCAGCAGTTATTTCGGCAGGATGACCGGGGAGCTGTTTTTT. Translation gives CASSYFGRMTGELFF.

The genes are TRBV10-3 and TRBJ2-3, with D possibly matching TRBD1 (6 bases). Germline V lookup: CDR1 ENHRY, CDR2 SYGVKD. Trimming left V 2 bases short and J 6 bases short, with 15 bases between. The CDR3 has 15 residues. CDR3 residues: CAISEGDRLLDTQYF. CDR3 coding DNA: TGTGCCATCAGTGAGGGAGACAGGCTTCTGGATACGCAGTATTTT.

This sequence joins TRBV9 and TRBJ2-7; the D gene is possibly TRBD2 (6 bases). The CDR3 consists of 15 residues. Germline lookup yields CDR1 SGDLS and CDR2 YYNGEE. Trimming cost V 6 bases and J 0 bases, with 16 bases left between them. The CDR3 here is CASTPGGTSSYEQYF. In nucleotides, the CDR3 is TGTGCCAGCACCCCTGGGGGGACGAGCTCCTACGAGCAGTACTTC. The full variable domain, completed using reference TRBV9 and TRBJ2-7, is DSGVTQTPKHLITATGQRVTLRCSPRSGDLSVYWYQQSLDQGLQFLIQYYNGEERAKGNILERFSAQQFPDLHSELNLSSLELGDSALYFCASTPGGTSSYEQYFGPGTRLTVT.

CDR3 bases: TGTGCCAGCAGTGTCGGGACAGGGGGAAACGAGCAGTACTTC. Translated: CASSVGTGGNEQYF. This chain links TRBV2 with TRBJ2-7, with 11 bases lining up with TRBD1. Trimming took 4 bases from V and 5 from J; bases not matched to a gene: 4. The CDR3 length is 14 residues. Looked up from germline, CDR1 is SNHLY and CDR2 is FYNNEI.

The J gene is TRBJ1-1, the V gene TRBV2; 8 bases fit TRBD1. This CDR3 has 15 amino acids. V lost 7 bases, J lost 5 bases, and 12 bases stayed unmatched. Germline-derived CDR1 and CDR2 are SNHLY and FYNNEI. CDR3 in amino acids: CASNQQGGLRTEAFF. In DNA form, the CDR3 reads TGTGCCAGCAATCAACAGGGGGGGTTGAGAACTGAAGCTTTCTTT. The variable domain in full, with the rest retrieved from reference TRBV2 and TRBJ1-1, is EPEVTQTPSHQVTQMGQEVILRCVPISNHLYFYWYRQILGQKVEFLVSFYNNEISEKSEIFDDQFSVERPDGSNFTLKIRSTKLEDSAMYFCASNQQGGLRTEAFFGQGTRLTVV.

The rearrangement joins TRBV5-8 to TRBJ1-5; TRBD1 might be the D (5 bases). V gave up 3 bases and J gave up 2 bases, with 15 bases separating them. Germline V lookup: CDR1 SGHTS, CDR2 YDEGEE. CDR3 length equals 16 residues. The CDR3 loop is CASSSDSVLGNQPQHF. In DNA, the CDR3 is TGTGCCAGCAGCTCTGACAGCGTCCTCGGCAATCAGCCCCAGCATTTT.

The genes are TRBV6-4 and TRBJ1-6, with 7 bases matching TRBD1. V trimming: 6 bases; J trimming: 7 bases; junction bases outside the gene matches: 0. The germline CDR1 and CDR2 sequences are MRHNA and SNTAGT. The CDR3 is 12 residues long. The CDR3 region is CASRTGNSPLHF. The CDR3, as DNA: TGTGCCAGCAGGACAGGGAATTCACCCCTCCACTTT.

This CDR3 is CAISESTGYTGELFF. Written as DNA, the CDR3 is TGTGCCATCAGTGAGTCAACAGGCTACACCGGGGAGCTGTTTTTT. The gene calls are TRBV10-3 and TRBJ2-2, with D possibly matching TRBD1 (5 bases). The CDR3 loop spans 15 amino acids. CDR1 is ENHRY, CDR2 SYGVKD, per germline. V gave up 0 bases and J gave up 3 bases, with 8 bases separating them.

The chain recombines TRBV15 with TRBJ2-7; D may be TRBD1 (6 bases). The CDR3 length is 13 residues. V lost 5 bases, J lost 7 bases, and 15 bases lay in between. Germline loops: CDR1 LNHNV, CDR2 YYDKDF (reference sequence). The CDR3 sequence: CATSGGRGREQYF. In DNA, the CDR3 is TGTGCCACCAGCGGGGGCAGGGGACGGGAGCAGTACTTC.

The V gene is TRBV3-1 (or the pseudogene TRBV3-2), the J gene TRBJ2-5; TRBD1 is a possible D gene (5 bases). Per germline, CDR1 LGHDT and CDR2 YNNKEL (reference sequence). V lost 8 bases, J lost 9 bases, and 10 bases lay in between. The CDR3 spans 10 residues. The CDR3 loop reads CASGDSAQYF. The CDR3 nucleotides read TGTGCCAGCGGCGACAGTGCCCAGTACTTC.

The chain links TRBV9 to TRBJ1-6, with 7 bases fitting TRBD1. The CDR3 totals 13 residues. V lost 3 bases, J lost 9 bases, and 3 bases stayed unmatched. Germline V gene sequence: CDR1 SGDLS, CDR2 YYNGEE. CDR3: CASSETGLSPLHF. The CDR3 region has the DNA TGTGCCAGCAGCGAGACAGGGCTTTCACCCCTCCACTTT.

The CDR3 sequence is CASSQGPTGSSYGYTF. DNA of the CDR3: TGCGCCAGCAGCCAAGGCCCTACAGGCTCCTCCTATGGCTACACCTTC. The chain employs TRBV4-1 and TRBJ1-2, with D possibly TRBD1 on 5 matching bases. Germline V gene data show CDR1 as MGHRA and CDR2 as YSYEKL. This CDR3 contains 16 residues. Trimming shortened V by 1 base and J by 4 bases, and 16 bases separated the two germline ends.

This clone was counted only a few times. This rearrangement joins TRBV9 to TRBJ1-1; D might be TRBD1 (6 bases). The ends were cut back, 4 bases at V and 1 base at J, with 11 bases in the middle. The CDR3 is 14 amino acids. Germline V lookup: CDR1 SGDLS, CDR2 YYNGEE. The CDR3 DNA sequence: TGTGCCAGCAGCCTCGGACAGCAGAACACTGAAGCTTTCTTT. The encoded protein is CASSLGQQNTEAFF. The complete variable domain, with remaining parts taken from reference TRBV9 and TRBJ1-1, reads DSGVTQTPKHLITATGQRVTLRCSPRSGDLSVYWYQQSLDQGLQFLIQYYNGEERAKGNILERFSAQQFPDLHSELNLSSLELGDSALYFCASSLGQQNTEAFFGQGTRLTVV.

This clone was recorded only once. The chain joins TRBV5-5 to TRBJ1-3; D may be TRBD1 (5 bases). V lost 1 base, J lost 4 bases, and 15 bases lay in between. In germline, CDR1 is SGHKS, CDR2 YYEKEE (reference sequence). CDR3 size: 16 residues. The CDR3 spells CASSLRLQETGNTIYF. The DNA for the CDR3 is TGTGCCAGCAGCTTGAGGTTACAGGAGACGGGAAACACCATATATTTT. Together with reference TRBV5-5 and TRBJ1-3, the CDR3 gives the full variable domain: DAGVTQSPTHLIKTRGQQVTLRCSPISGHKSVSWYQQVLGQGPQFIFQYYEKEERGRGNFPDRFSARQFPNYSSELNVNALLLGDSALYLCASSLRLQETGNTIYFGEGSWLTVV.

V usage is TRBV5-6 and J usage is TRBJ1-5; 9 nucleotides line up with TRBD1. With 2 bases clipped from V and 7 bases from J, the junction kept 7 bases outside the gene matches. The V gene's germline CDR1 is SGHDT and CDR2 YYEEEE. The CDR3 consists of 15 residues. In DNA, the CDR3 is TGTGCCAGCAGCTTATGGGACAGGGCAAGACAGCCCCAGCATTTT. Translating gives CASSLWDRARQPQHF. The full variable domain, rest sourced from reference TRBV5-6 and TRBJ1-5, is DAGVTQSPTHLIKTRGQQVTLRCSPKSGHDTVSWYQQALGQGPQFIFQYYEEEERQRGNFPDRFSGHQFPNYSSELNVNALLLGDSALYLCASSLWDRARQPQHFGDGTRLSIL.

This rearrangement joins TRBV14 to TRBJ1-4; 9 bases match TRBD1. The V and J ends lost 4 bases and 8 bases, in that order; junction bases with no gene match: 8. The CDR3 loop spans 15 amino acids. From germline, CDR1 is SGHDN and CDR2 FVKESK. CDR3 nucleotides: TGTGCCAGCAGCCCTCGACAGGGGGTAACGGAAAAACTGTTTTTT. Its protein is CASSPRQGVTEKLFF.

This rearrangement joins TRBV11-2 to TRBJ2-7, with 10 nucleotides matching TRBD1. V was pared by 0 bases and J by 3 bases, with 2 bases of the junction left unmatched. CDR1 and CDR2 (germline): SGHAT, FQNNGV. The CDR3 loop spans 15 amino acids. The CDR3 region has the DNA TGTGCCAGCAGCTTAGATTGGACAGGGGGCTACGAGCAGTACTTC. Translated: CASSLDWTGGYEQYF.

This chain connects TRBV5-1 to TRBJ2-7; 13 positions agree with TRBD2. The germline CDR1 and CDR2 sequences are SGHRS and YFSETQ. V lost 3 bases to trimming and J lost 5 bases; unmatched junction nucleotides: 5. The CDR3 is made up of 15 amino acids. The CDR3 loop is CASSSGLAGVNEQYF. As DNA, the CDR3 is TGCGCCAGCAGCTCCGGACTAGCGGGGGTAAACGAGCAGTACTTC.

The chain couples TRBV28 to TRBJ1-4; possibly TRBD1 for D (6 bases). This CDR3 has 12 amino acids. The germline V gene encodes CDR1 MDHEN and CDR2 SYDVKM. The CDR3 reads CVTGRTNEKLFF. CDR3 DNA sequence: TGTGTAACAGGGCGCACTAATGAAAAACTGTTTTTT.

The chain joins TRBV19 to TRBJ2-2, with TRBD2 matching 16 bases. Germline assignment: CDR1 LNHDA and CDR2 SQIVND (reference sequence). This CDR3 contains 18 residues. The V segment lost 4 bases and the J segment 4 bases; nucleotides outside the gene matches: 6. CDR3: CASSTPGLAGGSTGELFF. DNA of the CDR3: TGTGCCAGTAGTACCCCGGGACTAGCGGGGGGGTCCACCGGGGAGCTGTTTTTT.

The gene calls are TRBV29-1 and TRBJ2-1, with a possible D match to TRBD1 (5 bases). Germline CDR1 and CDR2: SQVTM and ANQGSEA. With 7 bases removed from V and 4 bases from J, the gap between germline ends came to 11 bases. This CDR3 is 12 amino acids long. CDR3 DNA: TGCAGCGCGGAACAGGTATACAATGAGCAGTTCTTC. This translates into CSAEQVYNEQFF.